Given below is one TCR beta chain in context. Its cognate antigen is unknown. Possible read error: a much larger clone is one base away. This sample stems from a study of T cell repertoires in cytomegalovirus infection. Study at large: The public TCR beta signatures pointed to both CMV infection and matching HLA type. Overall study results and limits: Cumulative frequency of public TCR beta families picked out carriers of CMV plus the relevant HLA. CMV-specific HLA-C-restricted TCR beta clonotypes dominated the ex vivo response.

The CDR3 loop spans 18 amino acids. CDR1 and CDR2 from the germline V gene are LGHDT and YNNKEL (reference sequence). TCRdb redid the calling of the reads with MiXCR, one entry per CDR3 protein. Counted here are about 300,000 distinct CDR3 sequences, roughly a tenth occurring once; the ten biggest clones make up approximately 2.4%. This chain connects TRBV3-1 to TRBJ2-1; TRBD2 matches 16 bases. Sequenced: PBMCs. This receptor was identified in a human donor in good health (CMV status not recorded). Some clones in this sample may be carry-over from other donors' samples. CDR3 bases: TGTGCCAACAGCCAAATCTCCGGGACTAGCGGGGGGGTGTATGAGCAGTTCTTC. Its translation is CANSQISGTSGGVYEQFF.